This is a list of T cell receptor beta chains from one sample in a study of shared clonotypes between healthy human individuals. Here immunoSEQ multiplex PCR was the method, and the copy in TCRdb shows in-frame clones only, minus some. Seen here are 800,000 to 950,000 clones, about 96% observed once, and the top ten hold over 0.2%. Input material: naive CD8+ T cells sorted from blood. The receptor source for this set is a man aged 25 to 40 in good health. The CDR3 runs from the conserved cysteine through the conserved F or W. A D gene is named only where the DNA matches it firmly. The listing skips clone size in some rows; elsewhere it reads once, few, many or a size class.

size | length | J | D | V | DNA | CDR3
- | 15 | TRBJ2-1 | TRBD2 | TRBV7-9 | TGTGCCAGCAGCTGGGGACTAGCGGGAGAGGGTGAGCAGTTCTTC | CASSWGLAGEGEQFF
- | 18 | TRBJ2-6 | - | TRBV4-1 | TGCGCCAGCAGCCAAATGGCAGGGACCCACTCTGGGGCCAACGTCCTGACTTTC | CASSQMAGTHSGANVLTF
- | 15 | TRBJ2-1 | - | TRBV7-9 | TGTGCCAGCAGCAGAAGTGGACAGAGTTTCCATGAGCAGTTCTTC | CASSRSGQSFHEQFF
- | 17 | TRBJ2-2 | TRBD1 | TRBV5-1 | TGCGCCAGCAGCTCAATTGACAGGGGACCGAACACCGGGGAGCTGTTTTTT | CASSSIDRGPNTGELFF
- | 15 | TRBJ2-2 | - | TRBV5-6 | TGTGCCAGCAGCCAGGAAGGTTACCCAATCGGGGAGCTGTTTTTT | CASSQEGYPIGELFF
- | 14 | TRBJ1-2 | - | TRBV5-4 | TGTGCCAGCAGCTTGGTCAACGGGGCTAATGGCTACACCTTC | CASSLVNGANGYTF
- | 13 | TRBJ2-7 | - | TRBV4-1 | TGCGCCAGCAGCCAAGAGAGCCGCTACGAGCAGTACTTC | CASSQESRYEQYF
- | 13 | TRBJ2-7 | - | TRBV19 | TGTGCCAGTAGTATCGTCACATCCTACGAGCAGTACTTC | CASSIVTSYEQYF
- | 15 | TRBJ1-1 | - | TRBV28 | TGTGCCAGCAGTTTTATTTCATTTATCGGCACTGAAGCTTTCTTT | CASSFISFIGTEAFF
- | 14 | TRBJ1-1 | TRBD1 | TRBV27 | TGTGCCAGCAGCCCGGGACAGATGAACACTGAAGCTTTCTTT | CASSPGQMNTEAFF
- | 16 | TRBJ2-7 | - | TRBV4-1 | TGCGCCAGCAGCCATGCCGCGGGGACGGCTCTCTACGAGCAGTACTTC | CASSHAAGTALYEQYF
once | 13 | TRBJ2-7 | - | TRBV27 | TGTGCCAGCAGTCCCGGACGGCACTACGAGCAGTACTTC | CASSPGRHYEQYF
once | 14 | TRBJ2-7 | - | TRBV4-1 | TGCGCCAGCAGCCAAAAATTCGGGGAGTCCGAGCAGTACTTC | CASSQKFGESEQYF
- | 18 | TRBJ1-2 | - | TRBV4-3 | TGCGCCAGCAGCCAAGAGCCGAATGAGGGTACCGAGTTCTATGGCTACACCTTC | CASSQEPNEGTEFYGYTF
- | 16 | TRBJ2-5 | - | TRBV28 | TGTGCCAGCAGCCGTATGGGCCGACAGACCGAAGAGACCCAGTACTTC | CASSRMGRQTEETQYF
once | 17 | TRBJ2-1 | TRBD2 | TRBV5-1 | TGCGCCAGCAGCTTGGAGGGGTTAGCGGGAGACTACAATGAGCAGTTCTTC | CASSLEGLAGDYNEQFF
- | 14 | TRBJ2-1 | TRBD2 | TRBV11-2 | TGTGCCAGTAGGGGCGGGAGAAACTACAATGAGCAGTTCTTC | CASRGGRNYNEQFF
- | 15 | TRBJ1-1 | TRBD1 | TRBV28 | TGTGCCAGCAGTTTCTCGGACAGGGCGGACACTGAAGCTTTCTTT | CASSFSDRADTEAFF
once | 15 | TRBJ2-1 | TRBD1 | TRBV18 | TGTGCCAGCTCAACAACGGGACAGGGCGACAATGAGCAGTTCTTC | CASSTTGQGDNEQFF
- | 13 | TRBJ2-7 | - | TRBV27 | TGTGCCAGCCGAGACAGATTTTCCTACGAGCAGTACTTC | CASRDRFSYEQYF
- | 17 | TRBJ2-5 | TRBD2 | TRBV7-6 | TGTGCCAGCAGCTTTCTCCTAGCGGGAGGACAGGGGGAGACCCAGTACTTC | CASSFLLAGGQGETQYF
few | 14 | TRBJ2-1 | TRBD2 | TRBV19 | TGTGCCAGTAGTATTGAACTAGCGGCCAATGAGCAGTTCTTC | CASSIELAANEQFF
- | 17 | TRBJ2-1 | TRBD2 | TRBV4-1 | TGCGCCAGCAGCCAAGTCCCCCTAGCGGGAGGGTTGAATGAGCAGTTCTTC | CASSQVPLAGGLNEQFF
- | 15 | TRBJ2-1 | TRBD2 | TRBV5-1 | TGCGCCAGCAGCTTCTCGGCGGGAGTCATGAATGAGCAGTTCTTC | CASSFSAGVMNEQFF
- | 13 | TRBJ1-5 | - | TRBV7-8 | TGTGCCAGCAGCTTAGCGGTCGGTCAGCCCCAGCATTTT | CASSLAVGQPQHF
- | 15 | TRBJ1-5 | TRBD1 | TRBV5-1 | TGCGCCAGCAGCCCACTAGGACAGGGGGTTGAGCCCCAGCATTTT | CASSPLGQGVEPQHF
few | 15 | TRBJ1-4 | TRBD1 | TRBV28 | TGTGCCAGCAGCCGCTTACAGGGGAGAAATGAAAAACTGTTTTTT | CASSRLQGRNEKLFF
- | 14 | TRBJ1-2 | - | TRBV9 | TGTGCCAGCAGCGTAGACCAGGACGTTCACGGCTACACCTTC | CASSVDQDVHGYTF
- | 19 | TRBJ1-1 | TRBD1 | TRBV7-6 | TGTGCCAGCAGCTTAGCCCGTCCCGGGACAGGGAGACGGCGCACTGAAGCTTTCTTT | CASSLARPGTGRRRTEAFF
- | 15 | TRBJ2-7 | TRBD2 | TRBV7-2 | TGTGCCAGCAGCTCCCGGGACTACCGAACCTACGAGCAGTACTTC | CASSSRDYRTYEQYF
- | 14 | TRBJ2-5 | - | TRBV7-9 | TGTGCCAGCAGCCCACCAGACGGGGCCAGGGCCCAGTACTTC | CASSPPDGARAQYF